This entry lists 11 T cell receptor beta chains sequenced from one sample in a study of graft-versus-host responses after intestinal transplantation (dated by TCRdb to 2020 to 2023). The library was made by the immunoSEQ multiplex PCR assay. TCRdb's version of the immuneACCESS table is confined to in-frame rearrangements and falls short of the full clone set. An unresolved V gene accounts for under half of the shortfall where checked; the remainder is of unknown origin. The table for this sample lists some 110,000 clones; approximately 93% of them were counted only once. The leading ten clones occupy roughly 1% of the sample. The time point label, read with the paper, signifies: cells obtained before transplantation from donor or recipient. For these receptors, no antigen is known. Sequencing used unstimulated CD8+ T cells sorted from spleen or lymph node cells, obtained before transplant. All receptors derive from a human donor who was the organ donor for an intestinal transplant.

This chain links TRBV9 with TRBJ2-7; a weak D match, TRBD2 (6 bases). This CDR3 comprises 14 residues. Germline V gene data show CDR1 as SGDLS and CDR2 as YYNGEE. V was trimmed by 4 bases and J by 2 bases, leaving 13 bases between them. CDR3 protein: CASSPRLDPYEQYF. The CDR3 DNA is TGTGCCAGCAGCCCCAGACTAGACCCCTACGAGCAGTACTTC.

The chain links TRBV28 to TRBJ2-3, with TRBD2 identical over 7 bases. The CDR3 is 16 amino acids. V shed 1 base and J 3 bases; nucleotides not matched to a gene: 7. Germline assignment: CDR1 MDHEN and CDR2 SYDVKM. Here the CDR3 reads CASSLSGGSATDTQYF. In DNA form, the CDR3 reads TGTGCCAGCAGTTTATCCGGCGGGAGCGCAACAGATACGCAGTATTTT.

This chain uses TRBV6-1 with TRBJ1-2, with unresolved D. Trimming took off 4 bases at V and 0 bases at J, with 9 bases between the two ends. This CDR3 region has 14 residues. CDR1 MNHNS and CDR2 SASEGT come from the germline V gene. This CDR3 is CASSVREANYGYTF. CDR3 sequence (DNA): TGTGCCAGCAGTGTACGGGAAGCTAACTATGGCTACACCTTC.

The J gene is TRBJ1-1, the V gene TRBV6-1; no clear D. V lost 5 bases to trimming and J lost 1 base, with 8 bases between them. CDR1 is MNHNS and CDR2 is SASEGT in the germline V gene. The CDR3 spans 13 residues. DNA of the CDR3: TGTGCCAGCAGTTATACCCAGAACACTGAAGCTTTCTTT. Translating gives CASSYTQNTEAFF.

The chain is built from TRBV4-3 and TRBJ2-1, with D unresolved. Germline CDR1 reads LGHNA; CDR2 reads YSLEER. CDR3 length equals 17 residues. The V end lost 0 bases, the J end lost 0 bases, and 12 bases lay between the germline ends. This CDR3 is CASSQDSHLNSYNEQFF. Here the CDR3 DNA reads TGCGCCAGCAGCCAAGATTCCCACCTGAACTCCTACAATGAGCAGTTCTTC.

This chain joins TRBV5-4 and TRBJ2-1; 10 bases agree with TRBD2. Germline V gives CDR1 SGHNT, CDR2 YYREEE (reference sequence). This CDR3 is built from 15 residues. V was pared by 2 bases and J by 7 bases, with 6 bases of the junction left unmatched. The CDR3 DNA follows: TGTGCCAGCAGCTTAGGACTAGCGGTGGGGAATGAGCAGTTCTTC. Translated, it gives CASSLGLAVGNEQFF.

The chain uses TRBV29-1 and TRBJ2-7; D ambiguous. V was pared by 4 bases and J by 2 bases, with 12 bases between. The CDR3 runs 13 residues. The germline CDR1 and CDR2 sequences are SQVTM and ANQGSEA. The CDR3 coding sequence is TGCAGCGTTGGGGTTCCTTCGGCCTACGAGCAGTACTTC. Amino acid sequence: CSVGVPSAYEQYF.

This chain joins TRBV7-2 and TRBJ2-7; D is possibly TRBD1 (6 bases). Trimming removed 5 bases from V and 3 bases from J, with 14 bases in between. Germline V gives CDR1 SGHTA, CDR2 FQGNSA. The CDR3 is 14 residues long. The CDR3 here is CASSHRDTDYEQYF. The CDR3 coding sequence is TGTGCCAGCAGCCACCGGGACACAGACTACGAGCAGTACTTC. The full variable domain, rest sourced from reference TRBV7-2 and TRBJ2-7, is GAGVSQSPSNKVTEKGKDVELRCDPISGHTALYWYRQSLGQGLEFLIYFQGNSAPDKSGLPSDRFSAERTGGSVSTLTIQRTQQEDSAVYLCASSHRDTDYEQYFGPGTRLTVT.

This sequence joins TRBV12-5 and TRBJ2-1; 12 bases line up with TRBD2. CDR1 and CDR2 (germline): LGHNT, FRNRAP. J gave up 6 bases and V 0 bases, and 6 bases lay outside the gene matches. The CDR3 loop spans 17 amino acids. This CDR3 reads CASGLVLGLAGFNEQFF. The DNA of the CDR3 is TGTGCTAGTGGTTTGGTATTGGGACTAGCGGGTTTCAATGAGCAGTTCTTC.

This clone was observed a single time. The chain combines TRBV6-5 with TRBJ1-3; D unclear. Trimming took off 6 bases at V and 4 bases at J, with 13 bases between the two ends. The CDR3 runs to 14 residues. Germline CDR1 is MNHEY and CDR2 is SVGAGI. The CDR3 region is CASSLHGSGNTIYF. The CDR3 bases are TGTGCCAGCAGCCTGCACGGGTCAGGAAACACCATATATTTT.

The chain is built from TRBV29-1 and TRBJ2-7; D gene uncertain. The V gene lost 0 bases and the J gene lost 2 bases, with 11 bases spanning the gap. The germline V gene has CDR1 SQVTM and CDR2 ANQGSEA. The CDR3 sequence is 14 residues long. The CDR3 DNA is TGCAGCGTTGAAGAATACGGCTGGCCCTACGAGCAGTACTTC. Its protein is CSVEEYGWPYEQYF.